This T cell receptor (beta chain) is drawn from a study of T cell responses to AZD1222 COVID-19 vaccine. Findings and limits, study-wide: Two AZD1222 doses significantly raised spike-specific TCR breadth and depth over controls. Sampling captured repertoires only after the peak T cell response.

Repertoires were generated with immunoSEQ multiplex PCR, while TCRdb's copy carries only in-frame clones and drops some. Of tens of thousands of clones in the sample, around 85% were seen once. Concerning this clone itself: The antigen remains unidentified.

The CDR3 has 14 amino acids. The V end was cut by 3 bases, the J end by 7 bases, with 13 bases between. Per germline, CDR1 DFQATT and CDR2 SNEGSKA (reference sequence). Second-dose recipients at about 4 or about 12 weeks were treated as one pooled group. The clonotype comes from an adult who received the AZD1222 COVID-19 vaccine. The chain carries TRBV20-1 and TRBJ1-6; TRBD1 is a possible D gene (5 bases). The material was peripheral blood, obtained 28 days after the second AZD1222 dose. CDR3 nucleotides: TGCAGTGCTAGTAGACAGTGGAAGAATTCACCCCTCCACTTT. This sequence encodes CSASRQWKNSPLHF.